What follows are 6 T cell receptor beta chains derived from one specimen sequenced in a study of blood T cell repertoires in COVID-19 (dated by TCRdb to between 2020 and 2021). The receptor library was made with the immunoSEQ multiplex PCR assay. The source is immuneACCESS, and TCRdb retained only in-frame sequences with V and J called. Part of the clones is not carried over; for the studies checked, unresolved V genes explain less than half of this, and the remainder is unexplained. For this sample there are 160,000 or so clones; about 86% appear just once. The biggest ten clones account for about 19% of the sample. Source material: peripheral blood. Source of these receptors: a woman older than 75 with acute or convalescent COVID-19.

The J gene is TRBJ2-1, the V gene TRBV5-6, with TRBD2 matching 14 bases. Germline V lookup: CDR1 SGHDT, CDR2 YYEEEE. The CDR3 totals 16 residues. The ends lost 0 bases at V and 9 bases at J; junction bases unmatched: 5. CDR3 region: CASSLAGTSGRAEQFF. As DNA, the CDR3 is TGTGCCAGCAGCTTGGCCGGGACTAGCGGGAGAGCTGAGCAGTTCTTC.

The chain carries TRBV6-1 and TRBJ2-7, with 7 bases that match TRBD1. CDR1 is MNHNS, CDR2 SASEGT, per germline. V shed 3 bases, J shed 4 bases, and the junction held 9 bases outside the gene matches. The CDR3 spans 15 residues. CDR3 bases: TGTGCCAGCAGTGAGAGAACCGGGACAGAGTACGAGCAGTACTTC. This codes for CASSERTGTEYEQYF.

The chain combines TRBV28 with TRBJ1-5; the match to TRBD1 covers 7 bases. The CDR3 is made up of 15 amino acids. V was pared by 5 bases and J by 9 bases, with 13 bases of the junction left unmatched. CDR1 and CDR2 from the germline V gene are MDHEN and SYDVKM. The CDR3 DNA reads TGTGCCAGCAGTCCTACGAGGGCAGGGGGAGGGCCCCAGCATTTT. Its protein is CASSPTRAGGGPQHF.

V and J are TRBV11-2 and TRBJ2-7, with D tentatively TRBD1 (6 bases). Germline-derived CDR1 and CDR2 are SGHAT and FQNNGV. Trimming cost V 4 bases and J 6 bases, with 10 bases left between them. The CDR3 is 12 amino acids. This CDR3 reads CASSWTELEQYF. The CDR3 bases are TGTGCCAGCAGCTGGACAGAGCTCGAGCAGTACTTC.

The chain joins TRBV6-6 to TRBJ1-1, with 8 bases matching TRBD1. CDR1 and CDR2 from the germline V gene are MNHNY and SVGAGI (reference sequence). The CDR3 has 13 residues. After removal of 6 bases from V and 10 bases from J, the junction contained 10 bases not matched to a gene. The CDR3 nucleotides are TGTGCCAGCAGCTCCCGGGACAGGTTCGGAGCTTTCTTT. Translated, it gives CASSSRDRFGAFF.

This CDR3 is CASRPGRLAGPLQETQYF. CDR3 in DNA: TGTGCCAGCAGGCCCGGGAGGCTAGCGGGGCCCCTCCAAGAGACCCAGTACTTC. V and J are TRBV2 and TRBJ2-5, with 9 bases fitting TRBD2. V shed 6 bases and J 1 base; nucleotides not matched to a gene: 15. CDR1 is SNHLY, CDR2 FYNNEI, per germline. The CDR3 covers 18 residues.